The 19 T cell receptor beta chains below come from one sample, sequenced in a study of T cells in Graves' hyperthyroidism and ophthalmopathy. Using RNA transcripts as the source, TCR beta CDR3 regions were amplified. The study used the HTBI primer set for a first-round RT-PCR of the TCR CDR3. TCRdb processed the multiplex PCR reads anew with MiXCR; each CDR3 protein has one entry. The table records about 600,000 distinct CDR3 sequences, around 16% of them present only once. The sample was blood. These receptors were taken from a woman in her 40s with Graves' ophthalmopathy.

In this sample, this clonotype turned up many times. CDR3 loop: CASTTTSGSPYEQYF. CDR3 coding DNA: TGTGCCAGCACGACGACTAGCGGGTCGCCCTACGAGCAGTACTTC. The chain employs TRBV28 and TRBJ2-7, with 10 bases that match TRBD2. V was clipped by 7 bases and J by 2 bases; unmatched bases: 8. Germline CDR1 and CDR2: MDHEN and SYDVKM. The CDR3 loop spans 15 amino acids.

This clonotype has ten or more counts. This CDR3 reads CASSRSSSPHEQYF. DNA of the CDR3: TGCGCCAGCAGCCGCTCGAGCTCTCCCCACGAGCAGTACTTC. The rearrangement links TRBV5-1 to TRBJ2-7; the D is unclear. Germline CDR1 reads SGHRS; CDR2 reads YFSETQ. The ends were cut back, 4 bases at V and 5 bases at J, with 16 bases in the middle. This CDR3 is built from 14 residues.

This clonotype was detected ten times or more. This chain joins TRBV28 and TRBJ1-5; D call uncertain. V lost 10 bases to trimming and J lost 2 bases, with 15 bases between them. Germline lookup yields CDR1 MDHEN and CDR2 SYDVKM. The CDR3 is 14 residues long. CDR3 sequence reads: CAIAQVNGNQPQHF. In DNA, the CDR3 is TGTGCCATCGCTCAGGTGAACGGCAATCAGCCCCAGCATTTT.

CDR3 DNA sequence: TGTGCCAGTAGTGCCAGACTAGGTCCTAGTGCCGGGGAGCTGTTTTTT. As protein: CASSARLGPSAGELFF. The rearrangement joins TRBV19 to TRBJ2-2; D may be TRBD2 (6 bases). Trimming stripped 5 bases from V and 6 bases from J, with 19 bases between. Germline-derived CDR1 and CDR2 are LNHDA and SQIVND (reference sequence). CDR3 size: 16 residues.

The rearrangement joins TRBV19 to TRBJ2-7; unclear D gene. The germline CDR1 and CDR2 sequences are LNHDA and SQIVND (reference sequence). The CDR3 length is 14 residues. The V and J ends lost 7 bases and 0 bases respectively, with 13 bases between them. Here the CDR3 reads CASTLTGSSYEQYF. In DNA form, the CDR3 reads TGTGCCAGTACCCTGACGGGCAGCTCCTACGAGCAGTACTTC.

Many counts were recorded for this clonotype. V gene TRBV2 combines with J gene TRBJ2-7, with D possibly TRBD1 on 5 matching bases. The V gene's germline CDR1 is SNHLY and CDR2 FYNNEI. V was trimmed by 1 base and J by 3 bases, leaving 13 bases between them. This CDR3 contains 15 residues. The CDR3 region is CASSEVSQAHYEQYF. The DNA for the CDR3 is TGTGCCAGCAGTGAAGTCTCACAGGCCCACTACGAGCAGTACTTC.

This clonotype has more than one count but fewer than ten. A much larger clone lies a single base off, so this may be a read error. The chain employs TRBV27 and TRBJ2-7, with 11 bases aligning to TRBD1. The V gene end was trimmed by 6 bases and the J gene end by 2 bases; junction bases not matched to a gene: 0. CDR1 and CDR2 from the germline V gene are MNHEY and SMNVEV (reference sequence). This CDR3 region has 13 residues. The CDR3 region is CASRGQGAYEQYF. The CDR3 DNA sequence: TGTGCCAGCAGGGGACAGGGGGCCTACGAGCAGTACTTC.

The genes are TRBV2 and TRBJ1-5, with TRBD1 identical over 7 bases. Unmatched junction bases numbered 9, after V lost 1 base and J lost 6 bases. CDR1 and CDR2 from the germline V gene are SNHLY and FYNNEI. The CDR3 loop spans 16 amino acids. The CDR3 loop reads CASSEEVTGAGQPQHF. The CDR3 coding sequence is TGTGCCAGCAGTGAAGAGGTAACAGGGGCGGGTCAGCCCCAGCATTTT.

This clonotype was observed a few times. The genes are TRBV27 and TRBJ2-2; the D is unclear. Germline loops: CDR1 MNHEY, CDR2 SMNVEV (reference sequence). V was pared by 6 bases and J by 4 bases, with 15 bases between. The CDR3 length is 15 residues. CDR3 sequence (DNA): TGTGCCAGCAGGCTTTTGACGAGACCCACCGGGGAGCTGTTTTTT. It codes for CASRLLTRPTGELFF.

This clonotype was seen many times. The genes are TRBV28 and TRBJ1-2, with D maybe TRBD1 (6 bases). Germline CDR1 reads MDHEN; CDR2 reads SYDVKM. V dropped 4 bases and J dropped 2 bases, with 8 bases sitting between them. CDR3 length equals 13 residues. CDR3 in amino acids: CASSSRGNYGYTF. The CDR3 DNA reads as TGTGCCAGCAGTTCTAGGGGGAACTATGGCTACACCTTC.

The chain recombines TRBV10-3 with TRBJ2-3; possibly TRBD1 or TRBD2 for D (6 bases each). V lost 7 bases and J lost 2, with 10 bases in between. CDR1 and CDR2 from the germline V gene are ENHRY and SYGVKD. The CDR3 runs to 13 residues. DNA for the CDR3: TGTGCCATCAAGGGGGGTGCCACAGATACGCAGTATTTT. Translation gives CAIKGGATDTQYF.

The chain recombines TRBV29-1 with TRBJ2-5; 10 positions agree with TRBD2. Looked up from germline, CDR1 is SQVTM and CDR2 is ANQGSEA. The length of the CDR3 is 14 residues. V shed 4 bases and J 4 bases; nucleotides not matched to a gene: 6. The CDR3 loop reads CSVVLAGGGETQYF. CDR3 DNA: TGCAGCGTTGTGTTAGCGGGAGGTGGAGAGACCCAGTACTTC.

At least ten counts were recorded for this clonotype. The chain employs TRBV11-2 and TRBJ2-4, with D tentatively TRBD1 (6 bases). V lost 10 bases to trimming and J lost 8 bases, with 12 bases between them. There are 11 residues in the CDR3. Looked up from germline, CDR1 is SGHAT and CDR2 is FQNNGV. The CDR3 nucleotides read TGTGCCACCTACAGGGCGGACATTCAGTACTTC. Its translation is CATYRADIQYF.

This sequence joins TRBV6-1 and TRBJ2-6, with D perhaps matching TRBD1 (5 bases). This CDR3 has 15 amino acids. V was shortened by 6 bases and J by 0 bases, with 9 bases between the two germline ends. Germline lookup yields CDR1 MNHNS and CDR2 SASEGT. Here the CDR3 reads CASRGVYSGANVLTF. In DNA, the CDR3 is TGTGCCAGCAGAGGGGTCTACTCTGGGGCCAACGTCCTGACTTTC.

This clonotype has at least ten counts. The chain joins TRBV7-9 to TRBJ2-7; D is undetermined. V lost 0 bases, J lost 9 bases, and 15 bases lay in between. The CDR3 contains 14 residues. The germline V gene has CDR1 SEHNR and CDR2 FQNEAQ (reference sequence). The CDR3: CASSLAREGSGQYF. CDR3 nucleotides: TGTGCCAGCAGCTTAGCGCGCGAAGGGTCCGGGCAGTACTTC.

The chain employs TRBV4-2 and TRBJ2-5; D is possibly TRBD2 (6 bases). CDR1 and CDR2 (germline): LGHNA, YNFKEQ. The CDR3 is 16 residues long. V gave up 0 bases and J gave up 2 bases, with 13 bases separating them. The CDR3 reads CASSQDPAGTQETQYF. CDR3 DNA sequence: TGTGCCAGCAGCCAAGATCCAGCGGGTACTCAAGAGACCCAGTACTTC.

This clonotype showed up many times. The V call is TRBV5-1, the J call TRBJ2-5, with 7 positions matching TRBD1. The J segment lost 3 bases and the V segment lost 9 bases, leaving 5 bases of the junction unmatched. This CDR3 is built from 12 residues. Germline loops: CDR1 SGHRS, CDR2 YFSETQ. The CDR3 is CATRTGKETQYF. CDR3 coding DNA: TGCGCCACCCGGACAGGAAAAGAGACCCAGTACTTC. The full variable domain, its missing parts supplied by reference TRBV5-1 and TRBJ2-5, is KAGVTQTPRYLIKTRGQQVTLSCSPISGHRSVSWYQQTPGQGLQFLFEYFSETQRNKGNFPGRFSGRQFSNSRSEMNVSTLELGDSALYLCATRTGKETQYFGPGTRLLVL.

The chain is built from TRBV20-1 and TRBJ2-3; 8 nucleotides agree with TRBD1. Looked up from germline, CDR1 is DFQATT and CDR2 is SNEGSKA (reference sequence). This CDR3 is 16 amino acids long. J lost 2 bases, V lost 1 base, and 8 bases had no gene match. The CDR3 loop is CSARVGRGQTTDTQYF. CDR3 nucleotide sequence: TGCAGTGCTAGAGTCGGCAGGGGGCAAACCACAGATACGCAGTATTTT.

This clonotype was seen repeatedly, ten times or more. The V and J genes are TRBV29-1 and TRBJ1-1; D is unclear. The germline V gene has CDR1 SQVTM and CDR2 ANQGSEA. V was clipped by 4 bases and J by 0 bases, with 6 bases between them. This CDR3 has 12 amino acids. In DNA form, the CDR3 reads TGCAGCGTTGGTCCGATGAACACTGAAGCTTTCTTT. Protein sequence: CSVGPMNTEAFF. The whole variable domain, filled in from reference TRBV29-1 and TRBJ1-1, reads SAVISQKPSRDICQRGTSLTIQCQVDSQVTMMFWYRQQPGQSLTLIATANQGSEATYESGFVIDKFPISRPNLTFSTLTVSNMSPEDSSIYLCSVGPMNTEAFFGQGTRLTVV.